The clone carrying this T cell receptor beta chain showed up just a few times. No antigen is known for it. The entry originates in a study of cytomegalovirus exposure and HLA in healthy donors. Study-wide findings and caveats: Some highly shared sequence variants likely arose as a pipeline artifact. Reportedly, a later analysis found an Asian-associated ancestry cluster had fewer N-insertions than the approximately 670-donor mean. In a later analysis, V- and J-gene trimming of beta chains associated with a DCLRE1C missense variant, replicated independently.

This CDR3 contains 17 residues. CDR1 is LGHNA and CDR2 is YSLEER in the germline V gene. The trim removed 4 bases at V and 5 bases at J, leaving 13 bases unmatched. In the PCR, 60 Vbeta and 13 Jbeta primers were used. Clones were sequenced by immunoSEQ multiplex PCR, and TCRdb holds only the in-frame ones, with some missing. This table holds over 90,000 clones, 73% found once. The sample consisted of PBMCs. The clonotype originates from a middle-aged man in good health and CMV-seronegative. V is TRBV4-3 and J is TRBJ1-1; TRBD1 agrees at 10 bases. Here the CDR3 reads CASSPGLRQGASTEAFF. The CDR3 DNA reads TGCGCCAGCAGCCCGGGCTTAAGACAGGGGGCGTCTACTGAAGCTTTCTTT.